A selection of T cell receptor beta chains follows, all from one sample in a study of cytomegalovirus exposure and HLA in healthy donors. The table came from immunoSEQ multiplex PCR; TCRdb's copy has only in-frame clones and leaves some out. This sample yields about 160,000 clones, of which more than 65% are seen a single time; approximately 5% belongs to the top ten. Material for sequencing was PBMCs. The receptor source for this set is a man younger than 35 in good health and CMV-seropositive. The CDR3 runs from the conserved cysteine through the conserved F or W. D genes are given only for firm matches. Some rows have no size entry. The others give once, few or many, or a class for an expanded clone.

v_call	j_call	clone_size	d_call	cdr3_aa	cdr3_nt
TRBV5-5	TRBJ1-4	-	-	CASRERIGATNEKLFF	TGTGCCAGCAGGGAGCGGATTGGGGCAACTAATGAAAAACTGTTTTTT
TRBV30	TRBJ2-1	once	-	CAWSGMGAGGYEQFF	TGTGCCTGGAGTGGGATGGGGGCGGGCGGGTATGAGCAGTTCTTC
TRBV11-1	TRBJ2-2	-	TRBD1	CASSLGSNRDRLTGELFF	TGTGCCAGCAGCTTAGGATCTAACCGGGACAGGCTCACCGGGGAGCTGTTTTTT
TRBV19	TRBJ2-1	-	TRBD1	CASSIRGMGTGYNEQFF	TGTGCCAGTAGTATCAGGGGGATGGGGACGGGCTACAATGAGCAGTTCTTC
TRBV5-4	TRBJ1-3	-	-	CASSREASSSGNTIYF	TGTGCCAGCAGCCGAGAGGCCTCGAGCTCTGGAAACACCATATATTTT
TRBV12-5	TRBJ2-1	-	TRBD2	CASGLNGRAGEQFF	TGTGCTAGTGGTTTAAACGGGAGGGCTGGTGAGCAGTTCTTC
TRBV18	TRBJ1-1	-	TRBD1	CASSGTGMNTEAFF	TGTGCCAGCTCTGGGACAGGGATGAACACTGAAGCTTTCTTT
TRBV5-1	TRBJ2-2	once	-	CASSLETSENTGELFF	TGCGCCAGCAGCTTGGAAACCAGCGAGAACACCGGGGAGCTGTTTTTT
TRBV19	TRBJ2-5	-	-	CASSKEVGIQYF	TGTGCCAGTAGTAAAGAAGTCGGTATCCAGTACTTC
TRBV5-1	TRBJ2-3	-	TRBD1	CASTTDRGTDTQYF	TGCGCCAGCACCACGGACAGGGGCACAGATACGCAGTATTTT
TRBV30	TRBJ1-5	-	TRBD1	CAWSSGQGGGPYQPQHF	TGTGCCTGGAGTTCAGGACAGGGAGGGGGGCCGTATCAGCCCCAGCATTTT
TRBV5-1	TRBJ2-2	-	-	CAQRRVQGANTGELFF	TGCGCCCAGCGCCGTGTACAGGGCGCGAACACCGGGGAGCTGTTTTTT
TRBV11-2	TRBJ2-1	once	TRBD2	CASSLSSGGSYNEQFF	TGTGCCAGCAGCTTATCCAGCGGGGGGTCTTACAATGAGCAGTTCTTC
TRBV10-2	TRBJ2-3	-	-	CASSVEEDTQYF	TGCGCCAGCAGTGTTGAGGAAGATACGCAGTATTTT
TRBV2	TRBJ2-3	-	TRBD2	CASSRTSGSADTQYF	TGTGCCAGCAGTAGGACTAGCGGGAGTGCAGATACGCAGTATTTT
TRBV27	TRBJ2-5	-	-	CASSPDSQETQYF	TGTGCCAGCAGTCCGGACAGCCAAGAGACCCAGTACTTC
TRBV11-2	TRBJ1-4	once	-	CASSQQGRSALFF	TGTGCCAGCAGCCAGCAGGGCCGGTCGGCGCTGTTTTTT
TRBV4-1	TRBJ2-1	medium-sized	TRBD2	CASRSSSGSWNEQFF	TGCGCCAGCAGAAGCTCTAGCGGGTCCTGGAATGAGCAGTTCTTC
TRBV6-6	TRBJ2-3	-	-	CASSYGGTQYF	TGTGCCAGCAGTTACGGGGGGACGCAGTATTTT
TRBV27	TRBJ1-1	-	-	CASSPSSGLMNTEAFF	TGTGCCAGCAGTCCCTCTTCAGGACTGATGAACACTGAAGCTTTCTTT
TRBV6-1	TRBJ1-5	-	TRBD1	CASQIPGGGNQPQHF	TGTGCCAGCCAGATCCCAGGGGGCGGCAATCAGCCCCAGCATTTT
TRBV29-1	TRBJ2-1	few	TRBD2	CSVEGTSGNYNEQFF	TGCAGCGTTGAAGGGACTAGCGGGAATTACAATGAGCAGTTCTTC
TRBV7-2	TRBJ2-1	-	TRBD2	CASSLVVGGSYNEQFF	TGTGCCAGCAGCTTAGTGGTGGGAGGGTCCTACAATGAGCAGTTCTTC
TRBV9	TRBJ1-2	few	-	CATSPDSFSDYGYTF	TGTGCCACCTCCCCGGACAGCTTTTCTGACTATGGCTACACCTTC
TRBV6-5	TRBJ2-2	few	-	CASSYAGVTGELFF	TGTGCCAGCAGTTACGCAGGGGTAACCGGGGAGCTGTTTTTT
TRBV6-1	TRBJ1-2	few	TRBD1	CASSEATGNGYTF	TGTGCCAGCAGTGAAGCGACAGGGAATGGCTACACCTTC
TRBV5-8	TRBJ1-2	-	-	CASSWAQGGVVSNYGYTF	TGTGCCAGCAGCTGGGCCCAGGGAGGGGTAGTCTCCAACTATGGCTACACCTTC
TRBV11-2	TRBJ2-2	once	-	CASSLVSRNTGELFF	TGTGCCAGCAGCTTAGTTTCCCGGAACACCGGGGAGCTGTTTTTT
TRBV2	TRBJ1-1	-	TRBD1	CALAGQGLSYTEAFF	TGTGCCCTCGCCGGACAGGGTCTTTCGTACACTGAAGCTTTCTTT
TRBV2	TRBJ1-6	-	TRBD1	CASSDETGDNSPLHF	TGTGCCAGCAGTGACGAGACAGGGGATAATTCACCCCTCCACTTT
TRBV6-1	TRBJ1-6	-	-	CASRTGNSPLHF	TGTGCCAGCAGAACAGGGAATTCACCCCTCCACTTT
TRBV5-8	TRBJ1-4	few	-	CASSLTLTGVNEKLFF	TGTGCCAGCAGCTTAACCTTGACAGGCGTAAATGAAAAACTGTTTTTT
TRBV29-1	TRBJ1-1	-	-	CSVTRDTEAFF	TGCAGCGTTACGAGGGACACTGAAGCTTTCTTT
TRBV5-4	TRBJ1-4	-	TRBD1	CASSLEGAGANEKLFF	TGTGCCAGCAGCTTGGAGGGGGCTGGTGCTAATGAAAAACTGTTTTTT
TRBV19	TRBJ1-3	-	-	CASSIDGRSSGNTIYF	TGTGCCAGTAGTATAGATGGCAGAAGCTCTGGAAACACCATATATTTT
TRBV30	TRBJ2-1	few	TRBD2	CAWSVLAGGKDEQFF	TGTGCCTGGAGTGTACTGGCGGGGGGTAAGGATGAGCAGTTCTTC
TRBV6-6	TRBJ1-2	-	-	CASSNRGGDVVGGYTF	TGTGCCAGCAGTAACCGCGGGGGGGATGTTGTAGGTGGCTACACCTTC
TRBV28	TRBJ2-1	-	TRBD1	CAIKRGRSYNEQFF	TGTGCCATAAAGAGGGGGCGTAGCTACAATGAGCAGTTCTTC